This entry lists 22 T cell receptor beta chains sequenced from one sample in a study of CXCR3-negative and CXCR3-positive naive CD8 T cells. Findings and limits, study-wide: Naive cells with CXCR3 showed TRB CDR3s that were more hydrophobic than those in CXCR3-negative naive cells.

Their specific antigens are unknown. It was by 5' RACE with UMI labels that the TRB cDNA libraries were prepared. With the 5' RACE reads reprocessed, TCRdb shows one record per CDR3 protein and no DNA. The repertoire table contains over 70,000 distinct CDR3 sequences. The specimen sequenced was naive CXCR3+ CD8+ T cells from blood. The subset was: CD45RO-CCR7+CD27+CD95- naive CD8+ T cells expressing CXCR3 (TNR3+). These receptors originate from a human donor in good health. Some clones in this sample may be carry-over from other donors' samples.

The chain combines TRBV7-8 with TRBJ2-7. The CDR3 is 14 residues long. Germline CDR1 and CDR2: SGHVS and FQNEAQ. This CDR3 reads CASSFFTGPYEQYF.

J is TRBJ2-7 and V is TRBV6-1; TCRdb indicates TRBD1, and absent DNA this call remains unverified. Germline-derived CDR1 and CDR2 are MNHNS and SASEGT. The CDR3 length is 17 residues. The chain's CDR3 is CASSEGDNWGGPYEQYF.

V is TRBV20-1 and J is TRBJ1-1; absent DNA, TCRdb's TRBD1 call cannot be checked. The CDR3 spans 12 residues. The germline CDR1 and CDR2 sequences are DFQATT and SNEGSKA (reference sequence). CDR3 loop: CSAQEVNTEAFF.

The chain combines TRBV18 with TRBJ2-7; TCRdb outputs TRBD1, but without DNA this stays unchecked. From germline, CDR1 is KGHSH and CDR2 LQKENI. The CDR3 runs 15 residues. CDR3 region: CASSPRDRGRYEQYF. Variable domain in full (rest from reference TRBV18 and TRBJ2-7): NAGVMQNPRHLVRRRGQEARLRCSPMKGHSHVYWYRQLPEEGLKFMVYLQKENIIDESGMPKERFSAEFPKEGPSILRIQQVVRGDSAAYFCASSPRDRGRYEQYFGPGTRLTVT.

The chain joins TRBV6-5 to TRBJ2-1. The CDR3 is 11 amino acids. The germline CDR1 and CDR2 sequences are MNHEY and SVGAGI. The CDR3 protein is CASGLNYEQFF.

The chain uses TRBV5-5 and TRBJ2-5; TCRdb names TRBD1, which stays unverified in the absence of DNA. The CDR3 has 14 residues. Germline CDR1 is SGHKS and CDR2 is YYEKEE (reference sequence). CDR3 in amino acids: CASSPGSLAETQYF.

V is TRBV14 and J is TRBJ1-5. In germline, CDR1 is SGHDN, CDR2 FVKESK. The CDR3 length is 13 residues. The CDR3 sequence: CASSEGSNQPQHF.

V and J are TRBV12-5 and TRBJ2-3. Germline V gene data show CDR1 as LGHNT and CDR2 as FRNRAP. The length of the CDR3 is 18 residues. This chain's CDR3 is CASGFESGLRMDTDTQYF.

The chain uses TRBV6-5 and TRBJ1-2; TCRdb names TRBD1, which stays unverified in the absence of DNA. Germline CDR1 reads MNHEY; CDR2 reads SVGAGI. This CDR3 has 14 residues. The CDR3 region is CASSYAGGGYGYTF.

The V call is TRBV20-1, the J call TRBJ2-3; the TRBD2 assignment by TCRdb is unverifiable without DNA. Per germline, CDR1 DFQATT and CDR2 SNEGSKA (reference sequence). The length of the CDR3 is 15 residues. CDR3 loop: CSARQSRGGPDTQYF.

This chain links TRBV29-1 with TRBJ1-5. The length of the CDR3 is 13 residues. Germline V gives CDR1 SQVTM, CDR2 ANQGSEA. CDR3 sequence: CSVGFAGNQPQHF. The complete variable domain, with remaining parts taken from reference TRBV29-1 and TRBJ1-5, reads SAVISQKPSRDICQRGTSLTIQCQVDSQVTMMFWYRQQPGQSLTLIATANQGSEATYESGFVIDKFPISRPNLTFSTLTVSNMSPEDSSIYLCSVGFAGNQPQHFGDGTRLSIL.

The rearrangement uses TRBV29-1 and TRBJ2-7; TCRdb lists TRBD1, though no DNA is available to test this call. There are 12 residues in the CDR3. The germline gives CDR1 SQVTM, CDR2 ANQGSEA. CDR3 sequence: CSAGGNFYEQYF.

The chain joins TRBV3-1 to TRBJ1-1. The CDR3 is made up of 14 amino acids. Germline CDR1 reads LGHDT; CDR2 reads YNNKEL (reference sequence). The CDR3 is CASSQVWWNTEAFF.

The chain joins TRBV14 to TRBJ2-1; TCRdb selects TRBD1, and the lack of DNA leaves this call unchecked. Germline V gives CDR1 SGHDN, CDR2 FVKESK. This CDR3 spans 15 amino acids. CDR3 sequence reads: CASSQVAGVYNEQFF.

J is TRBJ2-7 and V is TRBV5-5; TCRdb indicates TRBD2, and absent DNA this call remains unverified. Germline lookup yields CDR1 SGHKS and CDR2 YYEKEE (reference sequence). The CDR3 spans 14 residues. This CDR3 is CASSAGTSGFEQYF.

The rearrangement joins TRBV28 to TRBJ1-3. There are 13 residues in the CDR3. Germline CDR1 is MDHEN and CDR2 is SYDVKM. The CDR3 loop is CASSELSGNTIYF.

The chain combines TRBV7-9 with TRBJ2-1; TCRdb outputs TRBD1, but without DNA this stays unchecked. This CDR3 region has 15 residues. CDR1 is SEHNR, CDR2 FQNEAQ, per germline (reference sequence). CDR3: CASSTGQTPYNEQFF. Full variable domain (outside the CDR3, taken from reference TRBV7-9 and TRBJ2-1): DTGVSQNPRHKITKRGQNVTFRCDPISEHNRLYWYRQTLGQGPEFLTYFQNEAQLEKSRLLSDRFSAERPKGSFSTLEIQRTEQGDSAMYLCASSTGQTPYNEQFFGPGTRLTVL.

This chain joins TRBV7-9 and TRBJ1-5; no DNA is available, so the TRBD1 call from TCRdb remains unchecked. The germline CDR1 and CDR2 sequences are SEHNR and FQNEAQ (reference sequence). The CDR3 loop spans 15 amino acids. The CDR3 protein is CASSDGGRSNQPQHF.

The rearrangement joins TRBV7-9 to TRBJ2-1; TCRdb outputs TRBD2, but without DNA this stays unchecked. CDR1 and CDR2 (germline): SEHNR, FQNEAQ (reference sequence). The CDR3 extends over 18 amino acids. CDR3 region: CASSLGLTSGGIGDEQFF.

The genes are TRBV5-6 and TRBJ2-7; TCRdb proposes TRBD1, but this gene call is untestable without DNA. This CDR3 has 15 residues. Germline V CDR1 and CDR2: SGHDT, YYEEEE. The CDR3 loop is CASSLAGTGFYEQYF.

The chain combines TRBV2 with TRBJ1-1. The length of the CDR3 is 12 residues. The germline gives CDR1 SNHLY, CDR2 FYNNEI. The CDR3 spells CARSGMNTEAFF.

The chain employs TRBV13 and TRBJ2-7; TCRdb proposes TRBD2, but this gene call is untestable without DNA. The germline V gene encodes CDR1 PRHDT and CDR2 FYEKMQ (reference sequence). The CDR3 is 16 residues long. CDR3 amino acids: CASSPTSGSSPYEQYF.